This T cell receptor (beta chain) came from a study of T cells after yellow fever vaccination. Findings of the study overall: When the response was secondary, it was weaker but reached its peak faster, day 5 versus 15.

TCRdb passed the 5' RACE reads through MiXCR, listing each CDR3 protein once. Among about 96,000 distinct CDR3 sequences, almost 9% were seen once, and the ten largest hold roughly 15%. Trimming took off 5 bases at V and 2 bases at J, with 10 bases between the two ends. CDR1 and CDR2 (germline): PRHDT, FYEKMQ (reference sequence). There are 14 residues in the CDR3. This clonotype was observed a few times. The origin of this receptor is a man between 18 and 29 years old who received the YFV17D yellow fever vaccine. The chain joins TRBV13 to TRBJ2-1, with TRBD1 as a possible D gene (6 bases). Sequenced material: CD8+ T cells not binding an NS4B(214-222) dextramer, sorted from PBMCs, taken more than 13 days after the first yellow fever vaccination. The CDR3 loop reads CASSPGVAYNEQFF. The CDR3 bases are TGTGCCAGCAGCCCAGGGGTGGCCTACAATGAGCAGTTCTTC.